Many counts were recorded for the clone carrying this TCR beta chain. The sample comes from a study of early T cells in non-severe SARS-CoV-2 infection. TCRdb re-called the 5' RACE reads with MiXCR, one entry per CDR3 protein. The table includes fewer than 85,000 distinct CDR3 sequences, about 12% detected once. The germline V gene encodes CDR1 DFQATT and CDR2 SNEGSKA (reference sequence). The V end was cut by 4 bases, the J end by 2 bases, with 15 bases between. This CDR3 has 14 amino acids. V usage is TRBV20-1 and J usage is TRBJ2-7, with unresolved D. The receptor was derived from an adult who was a healthcare worker with PCR-confirmed SARS-CoV-2 infection or an uninfected control (not recorded which). Sequenced sample: whole blood. In DNA form, the CDR3 reads TGCAGTGCTAACCGCGCCGGTTCTACCTACGAGCAGTACTTC. This sequence encodes CSANRAGSTYEQYF.